Sequencing of this T cell receptor (beta chain) was carried out in a study of T-cell memory formation after mild COVID-19 (dated by TCRdb to the early 2020s). For context, the study as a whole: Most TCR sequence clusters were specific to one of the two donors. The cohort comprised two young, previously healthy adult volunteers, one female and one male. T-cell clones expanding and contracting after mild COVID-19 in two donors were tracked by longitudinal TCRalpha and TCRbeta repertoire sequencing. Overall results and qualifications from the work: The detection of some responding clones in pre-infection memory suggests that pre-existing cross-reactive memory T cells joined the SARS-CoV-2 response. From day 15 to 85, contracting clones showed balanced CD4/CD8 phenotypes, whereas a second wave of clones that expanded from day 15 to 37 leaned towards CD4+. Contracting CD4+ clones appeared mostly in the CM and EM memory subsets, whereas CD8+ clones were enriched in EMRA. SARS-CoV-2 specificity was not confirmed for the second-wave clones peaking on day 37. The study covered only a couple of mild cases, and larger cohorts including severe cases with pre-infection samples were considered necessary.

Ficoll-Paque density gradient centrifugation was used to isolate PBMCs. On this clonotype itself: Its antigen is not yet known. Base-call qualities are not available, and no considerably larger clone is one nucleotide away.

CDR1 and CDR2 were assigned from the germline V gene as SGHTA and FQGNSA. V and J are truncated by 1 base and 5 bases respectively, leaving an intervening sequence of 12 bases. CDR3 length: 14 amino acids, cysteine to phenylalanine. CDR3 DNA is the only sequence kept; it has 42 bases, read in frame from the first base. The instrument was an Illumina NovaSeq 6000. Using 5'RACE with constant-segment primers, TCRalpha and TCRbeta cDNA libraries were constructed, with sample barcodes and unique molecular identifiers added in the process. Trizol reagent was used to extract RNA from every sample. Libraries were amplified in two PCR steps, with a second sample barcode and Illumina TruSeq adapters added in the second step. Libraries were sequenced on an Illumina NovaSeq with 2 x 150 bp paired-end reads. The authors' analysis ran thus. Reads were demultiplexed and collapsed into UMI-guided consensus sequences with migec v1.2.7. Using mixcr v2.1.11, the UMI consensuses were aligned to TRA and TRB V and J templates and assembled into clonotypes. A clonotype was counted as expanded or contracted only when both edgeR and NoisET called the clonotype significant, with the noise models trained on biological replicates. For edgeR calls, a false discovery rate-adjusted p below 0.01 and a log2 fold-change threshold of 1 were applied. As an exploratory analysis of dynamics, max-normalized trajectories of the 1000 most abundant clonotypes were examined with PCA combined with hierarchical clustering. Each responding clone was given a CD4 or CD8 phenotype based on the CD4+ and CD8+ repertoires, which had been sequenced separately. The raw public data were reprocessed by TCRdb itself: fastp quality trimming at Q25, MiXCR clonotype calling, in-frame beta chains only. CDR3 protein sequences are deduplicated, and each keeps its most common genes and DNA. These V and J calls originate from TCRdb's pipeline instead of the authors' own analysis. The sample includes some 200,000 distinct CDR3 sequences, with 7.5% to 10% observed a single time. The ten largest clones take up 3% to 4.5% of the sample.

The V gene is TRBV7-2 and the J gene is TRBJ2-7; the D element could tentatively be TRBD1 or TRBD2, as 6 bases agree for each. Sequencing was performed on PBMCs or a T cell subset sorted from them (not recorded which). The receptor comes from a man between 18 and 29 years old who had mild COVID-19 (a few samples of this study predate the infection). The sample titles of this study are shuffled in the database, so cell type and time point are left out; the donor was told from shared clones. The DNA sequence reads TGTGCCAGCAGCTTAGATTTAAGGGGGGACGAGCAGTACTTC. This translates into CASSLDLRGDEQYF.